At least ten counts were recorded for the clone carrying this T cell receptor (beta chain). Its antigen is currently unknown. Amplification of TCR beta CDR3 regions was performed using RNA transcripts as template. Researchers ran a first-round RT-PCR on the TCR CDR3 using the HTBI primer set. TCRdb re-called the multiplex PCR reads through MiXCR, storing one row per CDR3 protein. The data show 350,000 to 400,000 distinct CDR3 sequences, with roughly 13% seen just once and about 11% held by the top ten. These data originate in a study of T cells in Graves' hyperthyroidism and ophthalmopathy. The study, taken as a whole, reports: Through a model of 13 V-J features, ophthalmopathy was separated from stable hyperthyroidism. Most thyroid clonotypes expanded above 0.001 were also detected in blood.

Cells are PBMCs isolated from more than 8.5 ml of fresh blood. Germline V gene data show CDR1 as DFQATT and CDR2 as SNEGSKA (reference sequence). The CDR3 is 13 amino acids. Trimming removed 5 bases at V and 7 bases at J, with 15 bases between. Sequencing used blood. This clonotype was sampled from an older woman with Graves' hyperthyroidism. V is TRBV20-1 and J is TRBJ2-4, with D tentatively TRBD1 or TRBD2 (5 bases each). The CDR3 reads CSAAATGTNIQYF. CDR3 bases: TGCAGTGCTGCGGCGACCGGGACGAACATTCAGTACTTC.